These 21 T cell receptor beta chains share one sample of origin, sequenced in a study of shared clonotypes between healthy human individuals. CD45RO-negative cells were positively selected for CCR7, leaving out terminally differentiated effector memory CD45RA+ cells. The table came from immunoSEQ multiplex PCR; TCRdb's copy has only in-frame clones and leaves some out. The table has about 2.1 million clones, around 95% seen once. The sample consisted of naive CD8+ T cells from PBMCs. These receptors originate from a man between 18 and 35 years old in good health. Some clones in this sample may be carry-over from other donors' samples.

The V gene is TRBV7-9, the J gene TRBJ2-3, with D perhaps matching TRBD1 or TRBD2 (6 bases each). This CDR3 contains 18 residues. Trimming stripped 1 base from V and 0 bases from J, with 17 bases between. Looked up from germline, CDR1 is SEHNR and CDR2 is FQNEAQ (reference sequence). For the CDR3, the DNA is TGTGCCAGCAGCTTAGTAGGGGGGAAAGCCTTCAGCACAGATACGCAGTATTTT. It translates to CASSLVGGKAFSTDTQYF.

CDR3 sequence reads: CASNKPGHQTGELFF. Written as DNA, the CDR3 is TGTGCCAGCAACAAACCGGGACACCAGACCGGGGAGCTGTTTTTT. V and J are TRBV7-8 and TRBJ2-2, with D perhaps TRBD1 (6 bases). This CDR3 has 15 amino acids. CDR1 and CDR2 from the germline V gene are SGHVS and FQNEAQ. V lost 7 bases, J lost 5 bases, and 17 bases lay in between.

The genes are TRBV4-2 and TRBJ1-2, with D hard to call. From germline, CDR1 is LGHNA and CDR2 YNFKEQ. The CDR3 is made up of 13 amino acids. Trimming cost V 4 bases and J 11 bases, with 17 bases left between them. DNA of the CDR3: TGTGCCAGCAGCCGGCCCCGGGAAGGCTGGTACACCTTC. Protein sequence: CASSRPREGWYTF.

This clone was detected once. It may be a read error: a sequence one base away is much more abundant. The sample contains more than one DNA sequence encoding this CDR3. The gene calls are TRBV28 and TRBJ2-7, with 7 positions matching TRBD1. The germline gives CDR1 MDHEN, CDR2 SYDVKM. J gave up 3 bases and V 4 bases, and 3 bases lay outside the gene matches. The CDR3 covers 13 residues. The CDR3 loop reads CASSWGQSYEQYF. DNA for the CDR3: TGTGCCAGCAGTTGGGGACAGAGCTACGAGCAGTACTTC. Complete variable domain (other parts from reference TRBV28 and TRBJ2-7): DVKVTQSSRYLVKRTGEKVFLECVQDMDHENMFWYRQDPGLGLRLIYFSYDVKMKEKGDIPEGYSVSREKKERFSLILESASTNQTSMYLCASSWGQSYEQYFGPGTRLTVT.

The chain combines TRBV2 with TRBJ2-7; weak D call: TRBD2 (6 bases). Trimming took off 0 bases at V and 2 bases at J, with 14 bases between the two ends. The germline V gene has CDR1 SNHLY and CDR2 FYNNEI. This CDR3 is built from 16 residues. CDR3 sequence: CASSEAGGWGTYEQYF. The CDR3 coding sequence is TGTGCCAGCAGTGAAGCTGGGGGGTGGGGAACCTACGAGCAGTACTTC.

This chain joins TRBV30 and TRBJ2-1, with TRBD1 as a possible D gene (5 bases). V was shortened by 0 bases and J by 7 bases, with 10 bases between the two germline ends. Germline CDR1 GTSNPN, CDR2 SVGIG (reference sequence). The CDR3 has 13 residues. CDR3 coding DNA: TGTGCCTGGAGTGTACTAAGGGGAAATGAGCAGTTCTTC. It codes for CAWSVLRGNEQFF.

CDR3 bases: TGTGCCAGCACCGACTACGAGCAGTACTTC. Its translation: CASTDYEQYF. The chain joins TRBV6-1 to TRBJ2-7, with no clear D. The CDR3 covers 10 residues. Trimming took 7 bases from V and 3 from J, leaving 4 bases between them. Germline V gives CDR1 MNHNS, CDR2 SASEGT.

In regard to this clone: Other DNA variants within this sample encode the same CDR3. V usage is TRBV14 and J usage is TRBJ2-7; D may correspond to TRBD1 or TRBD2 (5 bases each). Trimming took off 1 base at V and 2 bases at J, with 9 bases between the two ends. CDR3 length: 14 amino acids. The germline CDR1 and CDR2 sequences are SGHDN and FVKESK. As DNA, the CDR3 is TGTGCCAGCAGCCAAGGTCGGGGCCCCTACGAGCAGTACTTC. It translates to CASSQGRGPYEQYF.

The rearrangement joins TRBV11-2 to TRBJ2-1, with a possible D match to TRBD1 (6 bases). V was trimmed by 1 base and J by 8 bases, leaving 15 bases between them. CDR1 is SGHAT, CDR2 FQNNGV, per germline. The CDR3 length is 15 residues. CDR3 sequence: CASSLVPRGGDEQFF. The DNA for the CDR3 is TGTGCCAGCAGCTTAGTACCCAGGGGTGGGGATGAGCAGTTCTTC.

V gene TRBV7-3 combines with J gene TRBJ2-3, with a possible D match to TRBD2 (5 bases). V was clipped by 5 bases and J by 1 base, with 13 bases between them. The CDR3 contains 15 residues. Germline V gene data show CDR1 as SGHTA and CDR2 as FQGTGA. The CDR3 reads CASSTALSGTDTQYF. CDR3 coding DNA: TGTGCCAGCAGCACCGCGCTTAGCGGCACAGATACGCAGTATTTT.

The chain couples TRBV27 to TRBJ2-1; TRBD1 matches at 8 bases. The V gene end was trimmed by 7 bases and the J gene end by 6 bases; junction bases not matched to a gene: 11. This CDR3 is built from 15 residues. The germline V gene has CDR1 MNHEY and CDR2 SMNVEV (reference sequence). CDR3 sequence reads: CASNIQGGFRNEQFF. For the CDR3, the DNA is TGTGCCAGCAATATACAGGGGGGATTTCGCAATGAGCAGTTCTTC.

The chain couples TRBV7-9 to TRBJ2-7; 7 bases agree with TRBD2. Germline loops: CDR1 SEHNR, CDR2 FQNEAQ (reference sequence). The CDR3 consists of 16 residues. J lost 2 bases, V lost 5 bases, and 12 bases had no gene match. CDR3 loop: CASSVGSGAGTYEQYF. The CDR3 nucleotides read TGTGCCAGCAGCGTCGGGTCCGGAGCGGGAACCTACGAGCAGTACTTC.

The chain couples TRBV4-1 to TRBJ1-2, with 8 bases lining up with TRBD1. Per the germline V gene, CDR1 is MGHRA and CDR2 is YSYEKL. This CDR3 comprises 18 residues. Germline trimming cut 3 bases from V and 0 bases from J; bases unmatched to any gene: 12. The CDR3 protein is CASSHSPTGAGTNYGYTF. CDR3 in DNA: TGCGCCAGCAGCCATTCCCCGACAGGGGCGGGCACTAACTATGGCTACACCTTC.

The rearrangement uses TRBV28 and TRBJ2-5; TRBD1 might be the D (5 bases). The germline V gene encodes CDR1 MDHEN and CDR2 SYDVKM. CDR3 size: 14 residues. V was trimmed by 5 bases and J by 2 bases, leaving 12 bases between them. CDR3 amino acids: CASSLTVTQETQYF. The CDR3 coding sequence is TGTGCCAGCAGTCTGACAGTTACACAAGAGACCCAGTACTTC.

The gene calls are TRBV6-1 and TRBJ1-1; D unresolved. Trimming shortened V by 6 bases and J by 3 bases, and 5 bases separated the two germline ends. Germline values: CDR1 MNHNS, CDR2 SASEGT. This CDR3 has 11 residues. The CDR3 sequence is CASRMDTEAFF. The CDR3 coding sequence is TGTGCCAGCAGGATGGACACTGAAGCTTTCTTT.

The J gene is TRBJ2-1, the V gene TRBV28, with 10 nucleotides matching TRBD2. CDR1 MDHEN and CDR2 SYDVKM come from the germline V gene. The CDR3 extends over 13 amino acids. Trimming cost V 5 bases and J 9 bases; bases outside gene matches: 4. Here the CDR3 reads CASSPLAGIEQFF. CDR3 DNA sequence: TGTGCCAGCAGTCCACTAGCGGGAATTGAGCAGTTCTTC.

The CDR3 spells CASSSLAGGLDTQYF. The CDR3 nucleotides read TGTGCCAGCAGTAGTCTAGCGGGGGGGCTGGATACGCAGTATTTT. The J gene is TRBJ2-3, the V gene TRBV7-3; TRBD2 matches 12 bases. The CDR3 length is 15 residues. CDR1 is SGHTA, CDR2 FQGTGA, per germline. The ends lost 6 bases at V and 6 bases at J; junction bases unmatched: 7.

Only one count was recorded for this clone. The chain is built from TRBV5-1 and TRBJ2-5, with 8 nucleotides matching TRBD1. CDR3 length: 15 residues. The trim removed 4 bases at V and 2 bases at J, leaving 7 bases unmatched. Germline CDR1 is SGHRS and CDR2 is YFSETQ. CDR3 bases: TGCGCCAGCAGCCCGGACGGGGACAGGCAAGAGACCCAGTACTTC. This encodes CASSPDGDRQETQYF. The full variable domain, its missing parts supplied by reference TRBV5-1 and TRBJ2-5, is KAGVTQTPRYLIKTRGQQVTLSCSPISGHRSVSWYQQTPGQGLQFLFEYFSETQRNKGNFPGRFSGRQFSNSRSEMNVSTLELGDSALYLCASSPDGDRQETQYFGPGTRLLVL.

The V call is TRBV5-1, the J call TRBJ1-5; maybe TRBD1 (6 bases). CDR1 is SGHRS, CDR2 YFSETQ, per germline. V shed 4 bases and J shed 1 base, with 24 bases lying between them. This CDR3 is 19 amino acids long. In nucleotides, the CDR3 is TGCGCCAGCAGCCGGGGGCAGTGCGCGGCGAGGGGGAGCAATCAGCCCCAGCATTTT. This codes for CASSRGQCAARGSNQPQHF.

This clone has just a few counts. The V gene is TRBV6-5, the J gene TRBJ1-1, with a possible D match to TRBD1 (6 bases). Looked up from germline, CDR1 is MNHEY and CDR2 is SVGAGI. The CDR3 runs to 16 residues. V was pared by 2 bases and J by 4 bases, with 17 bases between. CDR3 in amino acids: CASSYLTGEGGTEAFF. CDR3 DNA: TGTGCCAGCAGTTACCTTACTGGAGAGGGGGGCACTGAAGCTTTCTTT.

This chain uses TRBV6-1 with TRBJ2-1; D uncertain. This CDR3 has 15 amino acids. The germline V and J ends were trimmed by 1 base and 5 bases, with 12 bases remaining between them. Germline V gene data show CDR1 as MNHNS and CDR2 as SASEGT. Written as DNA, the CDR3 is TGTGCCAGCAGTGAAGGTAGCTTTATGGACAATGAGCAGTTCTTC. This translates into CASSEGSFMDNEQFF.